This T cell receptor (beta chain) was captured in a study of identical twins (dated by TCRdb to between 2015 and 2016). Study-level background: To test whether fetal clonotypes persist, the study used deep sequencing on TCR alpha and beta repertoires from monozygotic twins, unrelated adults of various ages, and cord blood. Replicate twin experiments were performed at different times using different library preparation protocols to rule out contamination. What the work shows at the level of the full study, not this receptor alone: Zero-insertion analyses could be partly confounded by invariant T cells such as MAIT and iNKT, though diverse VJ usage argued against such confounding for most clonotypes. The excess sharing between twins in beta out-of-frame sequences was weaker because fewer shared sequences reduced the signal-to-noise ratio. In monozygotic twins, recombination models systematically underestimated out-of-frame TCR alpha sharing, but the models matched the sharing seen between unrelated individuals. Conclusions relied on cross-sectional statistical analysis, since the same donors could not be followed over many years. Abundant cord blood beta clonotypes had fewer insertions, young adult naive repertoires showed a similar but weaker trend, and memory repertoires showed no such trend. Compared with coincidental sharing between unrelated individuals, an excess of low generation-probability sequences was observed among out-of-frame TCR alpha sequences shared between twins.

From the germline V gene, CDR1 is SGHTA and CDR2 is FQGNSA. Trimming costs V 0 bases and J 2 bases, and their ends lie 8 bases apart. Counted from cysteine to phenylalanine, this CDR3 has 14 amino acids. Here the CDR3 DNA is all that survives: 42 bases in frame from base 1. Only healthy Caucasian donors were included. The twin cohort consisted of three pairs of female monozygotic twins, all aged roughly 18 to 29 years. CD4+ and CD8+ T cell populations were isolated with positive isolation kits from Invitrogen. Of note for this clonotype: No antigen is known for it. No clone much larger than this one lies a single base away; base qualities are absent.

Libraries were built with 5' RACE. This sample was sequenced with an Illumina HiSeq 2000. Template switching introduced a universal primer binding site; the final cDNA contained a unique molecular identifier, enabling accurate counting of TCR cDNA molecules. Specific primers in the conserved constant-segment region were used to synthesize first-strand cDNA for TCR alpha and beta chains. To control for contamination, each cDNA library was double barcoded with a SMART-Mk sample barcode plus Illumina barcodes. TruSeq adapter sequences along with Illumina sample barcodes were introduced in two successive PCR steps. The Illumina HiSeq platform was used with custom primers to sequence TCR alpha and beta cDNA libraries. Regarding the original processing steps: Unique molecular identifiers were extracted from raw reads with MiGEC, and CDR3 positions were determined with MiXCR. For each individual, recombination models were inferred using an EM algorithm with the repgenHMM and IGoR tools. Shared clonotypes were analyzed with the tcR package in R, and sharing was normalized by the product of cloneset sizes. To study raw recombination without the effects of thymic and clonal selection, out-of-frame nonproductive sequences were analyzed. TCRdb reprocessing: public reads trimmed at Q25 with fastp, clones called with MiXCR, in-frame beta chains kept. Every distinct CDR3 protein forms one entry, paired with its most common genes and DNA. TCRdb, not the original authors, processed these V and J calls. Here the sample has approximately 230,000 distinct CDR3 sequences; 6.5% occur a single time. Roughly 14% of the sample comes from the top ten.

The sample was also linked to a second study, of T cells expressing NK-cell markers. As described in the second report: In sorted CD3+CD56+NKG2C+, CD3+CD56+NKG2C- and CD3+CD56-NKG2C+ T-cell subsets from roughly 8 donors, TCR beta-chain repertoires were profiled. Of the eight sequenced donors, seven were found to be HCMV-seropositive and one was found to be HCMV-seronegative. In several experiments an anti-gammadeltaTCR antibody was added to restrict sorting to alphabetaTCR-expressing T cells. In six donors, the dominant CD3+CD56+NKG2C+ clonotypes were among the top 10 CD8+ clonotypes and accounted for roughly 1.0-8% of CD8+ T cells. Those dominant clonotypes were again the most abundant among CD3+CD56-NKG2C+ cells in four donors, at about 28.3-60.1%. Whether the expanded NKG2C-expressing T cell clones were specific for HCMV antigens remained unclear. Randomly selected healthy volunteers, three men and five women, were used as the eight sequenced donors. To determine HCMV serostatus, a commercial ELISA kit was used to detect HCMV-specific IgG in serum. Reads were demultiplexed and grouped by UMI with MIGEC, and clonotypes were assembled and quantified with MiTCR. To exclude erroneous sequences, only TCR cDNA sequences supported by at least two reads were retained. The tcR package was used for downstream repertoire analysis, and clonotypes were matched across fractions by CDR3 nucleotide sequence plus V segment. VDJmatch was used to annotate antigen specificity against VDJdb, with one amino acid substitution allowed in CDR3.

Sequenced sample: CD8+ T cells sorted from blood. The chain was built from TRBV7-2 and TRBJ2-7; the D gene is perhaps TRBD1, from 5 matching bases. The receptor was derived from a woman under 30 in good health. DNA sequence: TGTGCCAGCAGCTTAGCGGGCAGGGCCTACGAGCAGTACTTC. Translated, it reads CASSLAGRAYEQYF.